The sequence of this T cell receptor beta chain was determined in a study of molecular identifiers for immune sequencing clone quantification. From the PCR reads, TCRdb called clonotypes with MiXCR, one entry per CDR3 protein. Among 490,000 or so distinct CDR3 sequences, around a fifth were seen once, and the ten largest hold more than 0.8%. This clonotype has a count of ten or more. Germline V lookup: CDR1 SQVTM, CDR2 ANQGSEA. After removal of 2 bases from V and 5 bases from J, the junction contained 12 bases not matched to a gene. The CDR3 length is 17 residues. Sequenced input: naive CD8+ T cells from blood, with Jurkat cell RNA spiked in. Noted subset: FACS-sorted CD8+CD4-CCR7+CD45RA+ naive T cells. The rearrangement joins TRBV29-1 to TRBJ1-1; 12 bases line up with TRBD1. The sequence came from a human donor in good health. Some libraries in this study had Jurkat cell RNA spiked in. CDR3 in DNA: TGCAGCGTTGAAACCCCATGGGGACAGGGGGCTTTTACTGAAGCTTTCTTT. Translated: CSVETPWGQGAFTEAFF.